Presented here are 22 T cell receptor beta chains from one specimen sequenced in a study of blood T cell repertoires in COVID-19 (dated by TCRdb to 2019 to 2021). The library was made by the immunoSEQ multiplex PCR assay. In its TCRdb copy, this immuneACCESS table keeps in-frame sequences only and misses some clones. Where compared with another copy, unresolved V genes explain less than half of these, and the others have no known cause. The sample table shows about 68,000 clones, and roughly 84% are seen once. The top ten clones comprise 6.6% of the sample. Sequencing input: peripheral blood. Receptors were obtained from a man in his fifties or sixties with active COVID-19.

This clone was seen more than once but under ten times. This chain's CDR3 is CASSPVPVGTSSGGYTF. The CDR3, as DNA: TGTGCCAGCAGCCCAGTTCCTGTGGGCACGTCCAGTGGGGGCTACACCTTC. This rearrangement joins TRBV7-9 to TRBJ1-2; D is unresolved. Trimming pared 5 bases from V and 8 bases from J, leaving 27 bases between. The CDR3 contains 17 residues. CDR1 and CDR2 (germline): SEHNR, FQNEAQ (reference sequence). Full variable domain (outside the CDR3, taken from reference TRBV7-9 and TRBJ1-2): DTGVSQNPRHKITKRGQNVTFRCDPISEHNRLYWYRQTLGQGPEFLTYFQNEAQLEKSRLLSDRFSAERPKGSFSTLEIQRTEQGDSAMYLCASSPVPVGTSSGGYTFGSGTRLTVV.

The chain joins TRBV27 to TRBJ2-3, with 7 bases matching TRBD2. This CDR3 has 17 amino acids. V gave up 1 base and J gave up 1 base; unmatched junction bases: 8. CDR1 is MNHEY, CDR2 SMNVEV, per germline (reference sequence). CDR3 DNA: TGTGCCAGCAGTTTATTTGGAGCGGGGCGCGGCACAGATACGCAGTATTTT. It codes for CASSLFGAGRGTDTQYF.

J is TRBJ2-7 and V is TRBV15; maybe TRBD2 (6 bases). V lost 6 bases and J lost 0, with 9 bases in between. The CDR3 contains 13 residues. In germline, CDR1 is LNHNV, CDR2 YYDKDF (reference sequence). CDR3 DNA: TGTGCCACCAGTCAGCGGGTCTCCTACGAGCAGTACTTC. Residues: CATSQRVSYEQYF.

This sequence joins TRBV6-2 or TRBV6-3 and TRBJ2-3, with TRBD2 matching over 9 bases. Trimming at V came to 4 bases and at J to 0 bases, leaving 14 bases not matched to a gene. The germline V gene has CDR1 MNHEY and CDR2 SVGEGT. The CDR3 is 19 amino acids. The CDR3 sequence: CASSSPPAGGATSTDTQYF. The CDR3 DNA sequence: TGTGCCAGCAGTTCCCCCCCGGCGGGGGGGGCAACTAGCACAGATACGCAGTATTTT.

This clone appeared a single time. The chain uses TRBV7-2 and TRBJ2-5; D not certain. Germline values: CDR1 SGHTA, CDR2 FQGNSA. The CDR3 is made up of 14 amino acids. With 5 bases removed from V and 4 bases from J, the gap between germline ends came to 14 bases. The CDR3 loop is CASSPGRRGETQYF. The CDR3 coding sequence is TGTGCCAGCAGCCCGGGTCGGAGAGGAGAGACCCAGTACTTC. Variable domain in full (rest from reference TRBV7-2 and TRBJ2-5): GAGVSQSPSNKVTEKGKDVELRCDPISGHTALYWYRQSLGQGLEFLIYFQGNSAPDKSGLPSDRFSAERTGGSVSTLTIQRTQQEDSAVYLCASSPGRRGETQYFGPGTRLLVL.

The CDR3 is CASSVDRGGQETQYF. DNA of the CDR3: TGTGCCAGCAGCGTAGACAGAGGGGGCCAAGAGACCCAGTACTTC. The chain joins TRBV9 to TRBJ2-5, with D possibly matching TRBD1 (6 bases). Germline CDR1 is SGDLS and CDR2 is YYNGEE. The V end was cut by 0 bases, the J end by 1 base, with 10 bases between. CDR3 length: 15 residues.

The chain is built from TRBV5-6 and TRBJ2-2; 11 bases map to TRBD2. The CDR3 contains 16 residues. V lost 4 bases, J lost 4 bases, and 6 bases stayed unmatched. Germline CDR1 is SGHDT and CDR2 is YYEEEE. The CDR3 here is CASSVLLAGATGELFF. In DNA, the CDR3 is TGTGCCAGCAGCGTCCTACTAGCGGGAGCCACCGGGGAGCTGTTTTTT. The full variable domain, in which reference TRBV5-6 and TRBJ2-2 provide the parts outside the CDR3, is DAGVTQSPTHLIKTRGQQVTLRCSPKSGHDTVSWYQQALGQGPQFIFQYYEEEERQRGNFPDRFSGHQFPNYSSELNVNALLLGDSALYLCASSVLLAGATGELFFGEGSRLTVL.

This clone occurred once. The chain links TRBV19 to TRBJ1-1, with D maybe TRBD1 (5 bases). Germline assignment: CDR1 LNHDA and CDR2 SQIVND (reference sequence). V was clipped by 7 bases and J by 0 bases, with 15 bases between them. This CDR3 is built from 15 residues. CDR3 in amino acids: CASTDVGGMNTEAFF. The CDR3 nucleotides are TGTGCCAGTACAGACGTCGGGGGAATGAACACTGAAGCTTTCTTT.

The chain recombines TRBV28 with TRBJ2-7, with 10 bases matching TRBD1. The CDR3 has 15 residues. The ends lost 1 base at V and 5 bases at J; junction bases unmatched: 5. CDR1 MDHEN and CDR2 SYDVKM come from the germline V gene. The CDR3 reads CASSLFGTGAHEQYF. CDR3 bases: TGTGCCAGCAGTTTATTTGGGACAGGGGCCCACGAGCAGTACTTC.

This clone was found once. The gene calls are TRBV27 and TRBJ1-2, with 11 positions matching TRBD1. The CDR3 extends over 15 amino acids. V lost 6 bases and J lost 5; bases outside the gene matches: 8. The germline V gene has CDR1 MNHEY and CDR2 SMNVEV (reference sequence). This CDR3 reads CASRATGQGAYGYTF. As DNA, the CDR3 is TGTGCCAGCAGGGCAACAGGACAGGGGGCTTATGGCTACACCTTC.

The CDR3 reads CASSSGAEGQPQHF. The CDR3 nucleotides are TGTGCCAGCAGCTCCGGGGCGGAGGGTCAGCCCCAGCATTTT. The V gene is TRBV28, the J gene TRBJ1-5; possibly TRBD1 for D (5 bases). This CDR3 has 14 residues. Germline V gene lookup returns CDR1 MDHEN and CDR2 SYDVKM. V gave up 6 bases and J gave up 6 bases, with 15 bases separating them.

This clone was picked up a small number of times. The gene calls are TRBV5-6 and TRBJ1-1; the D gene is possibly TRBD1 (6 bases). Trimming cost V 2 bases and J 6 bases, with 14 bases left between them. CDR1 and CDR2 from the germline V gene are SGHDT and YYEEEE. The length of the CDR3 is 14 residues. CDR3 loop: CASSFNRAWAEAFF. CDR3 coding DNA: TGTGCCAGCAGCTTTAACAGGGCGTGGGCTGAAGCTTTCTTT.

The chain has TRBV4-2 and TRBJ2-3; tentative D call: TRBD1 (6 bases). Germline values: CDR1 LGHNA, CDR2 YNFKEQ. This CDR3 region has 15 residues. V lost 5 bases to trimming and J lost 6 bases, with 18 bases between them. The CDR3 nucleotides read TGTGCCAGCAGCGAGGGGGACCAAAGGCTGGATACGCAGTATTTT. It yields the protein CASSEGDQRLDTQYF.

The chain carries TRBV28 and TRBJ1-5; 12 nucleotides match TRBD1. The CDR3 consists of 16 residues. Germline CDR1 is MDHEN and CDR2 is SYDVKM. V trimming: 4 bases; J trimming: 4 bases; junction bases outside the gene matches: 5. CDR3 region: CASSSPGQGANQPQHF. In DNA form, the CDR3 reads TGTGCCAGCAGTTCTCCGGGACAGGGGGCTAATCAGCCCCAGCATTTT.

The chain combines TRBV6-5 with TRBJ2-7; weak D call: TRBD1 (5 bases). V lost 6 bases and J 5 bases, leaving 14 bases between the germline ends. CDR1 is MNHEY and CDR2 is SVGAGI in the germline V gene. The CDR3 sequence is 13 residues long. The CDR3 protein is CASSQGPADEQYF. The CDR3 nucleotides are TGTGCCAGCAGCCAGGGCCCCGCGGACGAGCAGTACTTC.

CDR3 coding DNA: TGTGCCATCAGTGAGTCTGTAGCGGGGTATACCGGGGAGCTGTTTTTT. As protein: CAISESVAGYTGELFF. The V gene is TRBV10-3, the J gene TRBJ2-2; TRBD2 aligns across 8 bases. Germline values: CDR1 ENHRY, CDR2 SYGVKD. J was trimmed by 5 bases and V by 0 bases; bases with no gene match: 5. The CDR3 is 16 amino acids.

The genes are TRBV4-3 and TRBJ1-5, with D hard to call. CDR1 is LGHNA, CDR2 YSLEER, per germline. Between the trimmed V and J ends, which lost 3 bases and 1 base, there was a span of 10 bases. The CDR3 loop spans 15 amino acids. The CDR3 sequence is CASSQSRESNQPQHF. The CDR3 nucleotides read TGCGCCAGCAGCCAGAGCCGAGAGAGCAATCAGCCCCAGCATTTT.

V gene TRBV30 combines with J gene TRBJ2-1; D is ambiguous. Germline V gene data show CDR1 as GTSNPN and CDR2 as SVGIG (reference sequence). The CDR3 is 11 residues long. V dropped 4 bases and J dropped 8 bases, with 9 bases sitting between them. This chain's CDR3 is CAWNRMYEQFF. DNA of the CDR3: TGTGCCTGGAATCGTATGTATGAGCAGTTCTTC.

This chain uses TRBV7-3 with TRBJ1-3; unclear D gene. V was cut by 2 bases and J by 2 bases, with 4 bases left in between. This CDR3 region has 13 residues. The germline V gene encodes CDR1 SGHTA and CDR2 FQGTGA. The CDR3 loop reads CASSLQAGNTIYF. The CDR3 DNA is TGTGCCAGCAGCTTACAGGCTGGAAACACCATATATTTT.

This chain connects TRBV7-6 to TRBJ1-2; tentative D call: TRBD1 (6 bases). V was pared by 0 bases and J by 0 bases, with 11 bases between. Per germline, CDR1 SGHVS and CDR2 FNYEAQ. CDR3 length: 16 residues. CDR3 protein: CASSLAQDSPNYGYTF. As DNA, the CDR3 is TGTGCCAGCAGCTTAGCGCAGGACAGCCCTAACTATGGCTACACCTTC.

The chain uses TRBV2 and TRBJ2-5; 7 bases are a match to TRBD1. Germline V gives CDR1 SNHLY, CDR2 FYNNEI. V was clipped by 6 bases and J by 5 bases; unmatched bases: 9. This CDR3 has 14 amino acids. The CDR3 bases are TGTGCCAGCAGACTAGACAGGGTGGTGGAGACCCAGTACTTC. Residues: CASRLDRVVETQYF.

This clone was counted once. This chain connects TRBV5-1 to TRBJ2-1, with TRBD2 matching over 7 bases. Germline CDR1 and CDR2: SGHRS and YFSETQ. This CDR3 spans 15 amino acids. Trimming cost V 5 bases and J 2 bases; bases outside gene matches: 7. The CDR3 sequence is CASREGGSPYNEQFF. The CDR3, as DNA: TGCGCCAGCAGGGAGGGCGGGAGTCCCTACAATGAGCAGTTCTTC.